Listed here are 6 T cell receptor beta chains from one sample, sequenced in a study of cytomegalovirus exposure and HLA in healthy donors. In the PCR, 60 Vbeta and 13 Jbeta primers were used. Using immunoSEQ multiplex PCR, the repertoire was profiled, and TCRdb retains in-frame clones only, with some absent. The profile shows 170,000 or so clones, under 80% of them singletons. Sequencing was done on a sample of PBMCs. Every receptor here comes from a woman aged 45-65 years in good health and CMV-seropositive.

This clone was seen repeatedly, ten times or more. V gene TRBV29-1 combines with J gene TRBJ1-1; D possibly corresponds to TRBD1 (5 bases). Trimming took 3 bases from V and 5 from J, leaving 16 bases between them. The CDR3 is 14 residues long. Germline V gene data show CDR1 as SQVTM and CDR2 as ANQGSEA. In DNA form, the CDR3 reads TGCAGCGTTGATGGTTCAGGGCTACAGACTGAAGCTTTCTTT. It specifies CSVDGSGLQTEAFF.

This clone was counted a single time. The CDR3 spells CASSPGPSDQPQHF. Here the CDR3 DNA reads TGTGCCAGCTCACCGGGGCCCTCCGATCAGCCCCAGCATTTT. This chain uses TRBV18 with TRBJ1-5, with a possible D match to TRBD1 (5 bases). Per germline, CDR1 KGHSH and CDR2 LQKENI. The V end lost 3 bases, the J end lost 5 bases, and 11 bases lay between the germline ends. This CDR3 has 14 residues.

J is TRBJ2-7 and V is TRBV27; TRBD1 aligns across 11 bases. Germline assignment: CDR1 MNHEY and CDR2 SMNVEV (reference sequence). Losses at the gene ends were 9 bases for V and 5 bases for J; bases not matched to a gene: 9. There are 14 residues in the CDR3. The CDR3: CASRRTGGLDEQYF. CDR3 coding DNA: TGTGCCAGTCGTAGGACAGGGGGCCTGGACGAGCAGTACTTC.

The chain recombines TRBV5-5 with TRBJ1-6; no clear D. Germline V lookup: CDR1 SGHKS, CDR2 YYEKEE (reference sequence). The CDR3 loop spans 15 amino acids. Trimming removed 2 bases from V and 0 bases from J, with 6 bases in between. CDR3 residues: CASSFGSSYNSPLHF. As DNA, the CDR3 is TGTGCCAGCAGCTTCGGTAGCTCCTATAATTCACCCCTCCACTTT.

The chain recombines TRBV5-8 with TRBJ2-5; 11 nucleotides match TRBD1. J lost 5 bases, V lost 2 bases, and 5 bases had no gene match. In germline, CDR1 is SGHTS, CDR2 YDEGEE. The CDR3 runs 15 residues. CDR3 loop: CASSFRTGGAETQYF. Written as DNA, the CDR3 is TGTGCCAGCAGCTTCCGGACAGGGGGCGCGGAGACCCAGTACTTC.

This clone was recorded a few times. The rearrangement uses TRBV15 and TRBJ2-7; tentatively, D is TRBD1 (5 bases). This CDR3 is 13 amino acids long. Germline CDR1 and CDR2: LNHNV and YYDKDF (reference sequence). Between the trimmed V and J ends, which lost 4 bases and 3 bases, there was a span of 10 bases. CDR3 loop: CATSTGQGYEQYF. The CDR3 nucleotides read TGTGCCACCAGCACCGGGCAGGGCTACGAGCAGTACTTC.